One sample yielded the 8 T cell receptor beta chains listed below, sequenced in a study of CD8+ T cells in alopecia areata. TCR sequencing used cDNA made by reverse transcription of extracted RNA. Repertoires were generated with immunoSEQ multiplex PCR, while TCRdb's copy carries only in-frame clones and drops some. This sample shows more than 90,000 clones and no singletons; about 20% rests with the ten largest. The sequenced material came from lesional skin. Receptors were obtained from a C3H/HeJ mouse with alopecia areata. As its MHC haplotype, the strain has H2-k.

Worth noting for this clone: Genes here carry mouse names. The observed sequence ends 4 residues before the CDR3 terminus, with the missing tail filled in from the germline J gene. This chain uses TRBV13-3 with TRBJ2-3; TRBD2 matches at 10 bases. Germline-derived CDR1 and CDR2 are NNHDY and SYVADS. V shed 0 bases and J 0 bases; nucleotides not matched to a gene: 4. This CDR3 region has 17 residues. The CDR3: CASSDEGTGASAETLYF. Incomplete CDR3 DNA: TGTGCCAGCAGTGATGAGGGGACTGGGGCTAGTGCAGAA.

This clone turned up a few times. Mouse gene names apply. The CDR3 is cut off 4 residues early in the read; its end comes from the germline J gene. The chain is built from TRBV3 and TRBJ1-4; 9 bases align to TRBD1. Trimming removed 5 bases from V and 0 bases from J; junction bases left unmatched: 7. Germline CDR1 is SNHLY and CDR2 is FYNGKV (reference sequence). This CDR3 region has 17 residues. The covered CDR3 bases are TGTGCCAGCAGCCCAATCGACAGGGGGATTTCCAACGAA. This encodes CASSPIDRGISNE. The whole CDR3 reads CASSPIDRGISNERLFF.

In its sample, this clone was seen a few times. Gene names and germline refer to mouse. The read stops 4 residues short of the end of the CDR3; the missing end is completed from the germline J gene. The chain uses TRBV13-3 and TRBJ2-4; 11 positions agree with TRBD2. Germline loops: CDR1 NNHDY, CDR2 SYVADS. The length of the CDR3 is 15 residues. The sequenced CDR3 bases are TGTGCCAGCAGCGTGGGACTGGGGGAACTAAAC. Translated, it gives CASSVGLGELN. In full, the CDR3 is CASSVGLGELNTLYF.

This clone was observed a few times. The gene symbols are mouse symbols. The sequenced fragment ends 4 residues before the CDR3 boundary, so the rest is inferred from the germline J gene. The V gene is TRBV13-3, the J gene TRBJ1-2; tentative D call: TRBD1 (6 bases). The CDR3 is 14 amino acids. The germline V gene has CDR1 NNHDY and CDR2 SYVADS. The sequenced CDR3 bases are TGTGCCAGCAGTTGGACTGGGGGCGAGGGC. This encodes CASSWTGGEG. The full CDR3 reads CASSWTGGEGDYTF.

To note about this clone: Gene labels here are mouse ones. The sequenced fragment ends 4 residues before the CDR3 boundary, so the rest is inferred from the germline J gene. The V gene is TRBV13-3, the J gene TRBJ2-5; 10 nucleotides line up with TRBD2. The germline V gene has CDR1 NNHDY and CDR2 SYVADS. There are 14 residues in the CDR3. J lost 3 bases, V lost 7 bases, and 5 bases had no gene match. The sequenced part of the CDR3 DNA is TGTGCCAGCGGCCGGGACTGGGGTCAAGAC. Its translation: CASGRDWGQD. The entire CDR3 reads CASGRDWGQDTQYF.

As to this clone: Mouse names are used for the genes. Read sequence stops 4 residues before the CDR3 end, and the germline J gene provides the missing end. The chain is built from TRBV19 and TRBJ2-1; TRBD2 agrees at 13 bases. Germline values: CDR1 FNHDT, CDR2 SITEND (reference sequence). The CDR3 is made up of 14 amino acids. The covered CDR3 bases are TGTGCCAGCAGTGGACTGGGGGGGCGCGCT. Translated: CASSGLGGRA. The full CDR3 reads CASSGLGGRAEQFF.

This clone was picked up a small number of times. The genes and germline here are from mouse. The read comes to an end 4 residues before the CDR3 does, leaving the germline J gene to fill in the end. The chain uses TRBV19 and TRBJ2-7; the match to TRBD1 covers 7 bases. The germline V gene encodes CDR1 FNHDT and CDR2 SITEND (reference sequence). J lost 0 bases, V lost 5 bases, and 2 bases had no gene match. The CDR3 totals 13 residues. CDR3 bases read: TGTGCCAGCAGCAGGGGGTTCTCCTAT. It is translated as CASSRGFSY. The complete CDR3 protein is CASSRGFSYEQYF.

Ten or more counts support this clone. These gene names are mouse names. The read ends 4 residues early relative to the CDR3; the germline J gene fills the gap. The chain carries TRBV13-1 and TRBJ2-5, with 7 positions matching TRBD2. Germline V gene sequence: CDR1 NSHNY, CDR2 SYGAGN. This CDR3 region has 14 residues. CDR3 protein: CASSDVLGEDTQYF. The sequenced part of the CDR3 DNA is TGTGCCAGCAGTGATGTCCTGGGGGAAGAC.